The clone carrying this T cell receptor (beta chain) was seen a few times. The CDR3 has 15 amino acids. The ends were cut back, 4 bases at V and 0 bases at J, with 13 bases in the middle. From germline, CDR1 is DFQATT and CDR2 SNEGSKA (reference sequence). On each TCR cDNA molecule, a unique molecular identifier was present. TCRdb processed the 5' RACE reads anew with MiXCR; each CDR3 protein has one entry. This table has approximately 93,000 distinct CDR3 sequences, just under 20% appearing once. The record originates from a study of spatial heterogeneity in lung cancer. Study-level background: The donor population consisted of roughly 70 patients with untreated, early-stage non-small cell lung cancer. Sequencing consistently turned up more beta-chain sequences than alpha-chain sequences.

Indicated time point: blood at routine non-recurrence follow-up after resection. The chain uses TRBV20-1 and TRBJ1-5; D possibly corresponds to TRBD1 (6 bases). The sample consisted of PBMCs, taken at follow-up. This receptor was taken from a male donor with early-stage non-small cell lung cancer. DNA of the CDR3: TGCAGTGCTATATATCAGGGGAATAGCAATCAGCCCCAGCATTTT. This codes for CSAIYQGNSNQPQHF.